This T cell receptor (beta chain) was documented in a study of blood T cell repertoires in COVID-19 (dated by TCRdb to about 2020). General notes on the study: Collaborator samples came from the United States, Italy and Spain and covered acute and convalescent phases of COVID-19. The samples were drawn from the first 160 participants of the ongoing ImmuneRACE study and from roughly 1,300 subjects provided by 6 global collaborators. Where HLA class I and class II types were available, the types were taken from metadata supplied by the sample provider, not from assay-based typing. A freely available public database, intended as a resource for researchers studying the immune response to SARS-CoV-2, is where the repertoires were released. Nearly every sample came with metadata listing a de-identified subject ID, COVID-19 status, age in years and sex. The material from the prospective study consisted of cDNA or gDNA derived from T cells, B-cell-depleted T cells, or PBMCs. The dataset comprised deeply sampled blood TCRbeta repertoires from subjects exposed to, actively infected with, or recovered from COVID-19.

A note on this clone: This clone's antigen is unknown. Per-nucleotide qualities are absent, and no much larger clonotype sits a single base away.

The collaborating institutions used their own protocols to collect whole blood in K2EDTA tubes. For TCRbeta analysis, collaborators shipped samples as frozen whole blood, isolated PBMCs, or DNA extracted from either of those sample types. CDR1 and CDR2 (LNHDA, SQIVND) derive from the germline V gene (reference sequence). The CDR3 goes from the cysteine to the phenylalanine over 13 residues. The DNA shown is the 39-base CDR3, in frame from base 1. From V the trimming removes 5 bases and from J it removes 5 bases, while the gene matches leave 4 bases of the junction unaccounted for. Broader findings and caveats from the paper: How much clinical and demographic metadata was included differed by source and by participant, and the metadata was provided uncurated.

TCRbeta CDR3 regions were amplified from genomic DNA using the immunoSEQ Assay, a bias-controlled multiplex PCR. In the paper's pipeline: The number of nucleated cells in each sample was estimated from the amplification of reference gene primers within the assay. To quantify the absolute abundance of each unique TCRbeta CDR3 rearrangement, sequence reads were collapsed and filtered. Productive Simpson clonality was computed per sample as the square root of Simpson's diversity index over productive rearrangements. TCRdb stores this immuneACCESS table with in-frame sequences only. Part of the clones is absent; in the studies checked, under half of the shortfall reflects unresolved V genes, and no reason is known for the rest. Clone size and V and J calls were adopted from that table, with D and trimming inferred from the DNA. The sample table shows some 200,000 clones, and 70% to 90% are seen once. The ten largest clones add up to around 1.5% of the sample.

The sequence was collected from a young man with active or convalescent COVID-19. Rearrangement joined TRBV19 to TRBJ1-1; 8 middle bases align to TRBD1. Material: peripheral blood. The DNA sequence is given as TGTGCCAGTAGTGACAGGGGTCGGACTGAAGCTTTCTTT. It translates to CASSDRGRTEAFF.